This T cell receptor beta chain was sequenced for a study of regulatory T cells in long-lasting Graves disease. Sample time point: newly diagnosed GD, antithyroid drugs for less than 3 months. RNA from PBMCs was the source of the TCR library. From an endocrinology department in Xi'an, China, came the patients. This clonotype was seen many times. Germline V gene sequence: CDR1 SNHLY, CDR2 FYNNEI. The V and J ends lost 3 bases and 5 bases, in that order; junction bases with no gene match: 0. CDR3 length: 15 residues. CDR3-region Arm-PCR and iRepertoire HTBI primers produced the TCR beta libraries. TCRdb re-called the multiplex PCR reads with MiXCR, one entry per CDR3 protein. The table shows 360,000 or so distinct CDR3 sequences, with over 15% occurring only once. These same data were also listed under a study on T cells in Graves' hyperthyroidism and ophthalmopathy. As reported in that work: Patients aged 18 to 65 had newly diagnosed hyperthyroidism of under 2 months' duration. The HTBI primer set served for first-round RT-PCR of the TCR CDR3.

This sequence originates from a man aged 40-49 years with Graves disease. The J gene is TRBJ2-1, the V gene TRBV2; 14 nucleotides agree with TRBD2. The sample was peripheral blood mononuclear cells (PBMCs), taken at new diagnosis, from a patient treated with antithyroid drugs. As DNA, the CDR3 is TGTGCCAGCAGTGAGACTAGCGGGGGGGACAATGAGCAGTTCTTC. It codes for CASSETSGGDNEQFF.